One and the same sample provided the 8 T cell receptor beta chains below, sequenced in a study of radiotherapy plus CTLA-4 blockade in lung cancer. Only in-frame clones appear in the TCRdb table, and some are missing; sequencing was by immunoSEQ multiplex PCR. This table holds 80,000 or so clones, around 81% found once. The sample was peripheral blood, taken from a patient treated with radiotherapy plus ipilimumab. The source is a human donor with non-small cell lung cancer who had a partial response to radiotherapy plus ipilimumab. Some clones in this sample may be carry-over from other donors' samples.

The genes are TRBV7-2 and TRBJ1-1; 8 bases align to TRBD1. Germline V CDR1 and CDR2: SGHTA, FQGNSA. The CDR3 contains 15 residues. The junction had 9 bases not matched to a gene; V was cut back by 3 bases and J by 6 bases. This CDR3 is CASSFKVQGASEAFF. In DNA, the CDR3 is TGTGCCAGCAGCTTTAAAGTGCAGGGGGCGTCTGAAGCTTTCTTT.

This clone has just one count. The rearrangement joins TRBV18 to TRBJ1-2, with 7 bases matching TRBD1. The CDR3 consists of 16 residues. Germline CDR1 reads KGHSH; CDR2 reads LQKENI. The trim removed 3 bases at V and 0 bases at J, leaving 7 bases unmatched. CDR3 coding DNA: TGTGCCAGCTCACCCGCTGGGACAGCTTCTAACTATGGCTACACCTTC. It is translated as CASSPAGTASNYGYTF.

The chain uses TRBV7-6 and TRBJ2-1; 7 bases match TRBD2. CDR3 length equals 15 residues. The germline gives CDR1 SGHVS, CDR2 FNYEAQ. Trimming at V came to 6 bases and at J to 0 bases, leaving 5 bases not matched to a gene. The CDR3 region is CASSRGSSSYNEQFF. As DNA, the CDR3 is TGTGCCAGCAGTCGCGGGAGTAGCTCCTACAATGAGCAGTTCTTC.

This chain joins TRBV28 and TRBJ1-6, with D unclear. CDR3 length: 15 residues. V shed 1 base and J shed 7 bases, with 11 bases lying between them. Germline CDR1 MDHEN, CDR2 SYDVKM. CDR3 nucleotide sequence: TGTGCCAGCAGTTTATCAGTCAGAGGGAATTCACCCCTCCACTTT. Protein product: CASSLSVRGNSPLHF.

The chain has TRBV5-1 and TRBJ2-3, with TRBD2 identical over 8 bases. The V gene's germline CDR1 is SGHRS and CDR2 YFSETQ. J was trimmed by 3 bases and V by 5 bases; bases with no gene match: 14. The CDR3 sequence is 17 residues long. CDR3: CASRLNPSGSWTDTQYF. The CDR3 DNA reads TGCGCCAGCAGGTTGAATCCAAGCGGGAGCTGGACAGATACGCAGTATTTT.

The chain links TRBV5-4 to TRBJ2-7, with 11 bases fitting TRBD1. V trimming: 3 bases; J trimming: 2 bases; junction bases outside the gene matches: 13. CDR1 is SGHNT, CDR2 YYREEE, per germline (reference sequence). The CDR3 is 18 amino acids. The CDR3 loop is CASSSLISGQGATYEQYF. CDR3 nucleotides: TGTGCCAGCAGCTCCCTAATCTCCGGACAGGGGGCAACCTACGAGCAGTACTTC.

The chain is built from TRBV6-5 and TRBJ1-2; 7 bases map to TRBD1. Germline V lookup: CDR1 MNHEY, CDR2 SVGAGI. The CDR3 loop spans 11 amino acids. Trimming cost V 5 bases and J 7 bases; bases outside gene matches: 1. This CDR3 is CASSPGGGYTF. The DNA of the CDR3 is TGTGCCAGCAGTCCAGGGGGTGGCTACACCTTC.

Only one count was recorded for this clone. The chain recombines TRBV6-1 with TRBJ2-5; 11 bases map to TRBD2. Losses at the gene ends were 7 bases for V and 5 bases for J; bases not matched to a gene: 9. There are 15 residues in the CDR3. Germline V gene sequence: CDR1 MNHNS, CDR2 SASEGT. CDR3 sequence reads: CASTPLAGGGETQYF. In DNA form, the CDR3 reads TGTGCCAGCACCCCGCTAGCGGGGGGAGGGGAGACCCAGTACTTC.